One sample yielded the 14 T cell receptor beta chains listed below, sequenced in a study of cytomegalovirus exposure and HLA in healthy donors. PCR employed 60 Vbeta and 13 Jbeta primers. Generated by immunoSEQ multiplex PCR, the TCRdb table keeps only in-frame clones and is missing some. The data show around 170,000 clones, around four fifths seen once. The sequenced sample was PBMCs. The source of these receptors is a woman aged 45 to 65 in good health and CMV-seropositive.

This sequence joins TRBV6-1 and TRBJ1-2; 8 nucleotides match TRBD1. J gave up 3 bases and V 5 bases, and 5 bases lay outside the gene matches. Germline assignment: CDR1 MNHNS and CDR2 SASEGT. This CDR3 has 14 amino acids. The CDR3 reads CASSTTTGDYGYTF. In DNA form, the CDR3 reads TGTGCCAGCAGTACAACGACAGGGGACTATGGCTACACCTTC.

This clone came up a few times. CDR3 DNA sequence: TGCGCCAGCAGCCAAACCCTACAGGGTTCCGGGGAGCTGTTTTTT. The encoded protein is CASSQTLQGSGELFF. The V and J genes are TRBV4-1 and TRBJ2-2; tentatively, D is TRBD1 (6 bases). This CDR3 has 15 residues. Between the trimmed V and J ends, which lost 2 bases and 6 bases, there was a span of 13 bases. Germline V lookup: CDR1 MGHRA, CDR2 YSYEKL.

The chain uses TRBV5-6 and TRBJ2-5, with TRBD2 matching over 9 bases. The CDR3 is 15 amino acids. J was trimmed by 1 base and V by 4 bases; bases with no gene match: 5. The V gene's germline CDR1 is SGHDT and CDR2 YYEEEE. CDR3 DNA: TGTGCCAGCAGCCGGGATAGCGGGGGCCAAGAGACCCAGTACTTC. As protein: CASSRDSGGQETQYF.

The chain employs TRBV19 and TRBJ1-2, with D perhaps TRBD1 (6 bases). V lost 5 bases to trimming and J lost 0 bases, with 16 bases between them. The CDR3 length is 16 residues. From germline, CDR1 is LNHDA and CDR2 SQIVND (reference sequence). CDR3 residues: CASSVTGRRANYGYTF. CDR3 sequence (DNA): TGTGCCAGTAGTGTTACAGGGAGAAGGGCTAACTATGGCTACACCTTC.

The chain combines TRBV5-6 with TRBJ2-7; the D is unclear. This CDR3 region has 12 residues. V was cut by 5 bases and J by 3 bases, with 9 bases left in between. In germline, CDR1 is SGHDT, CDR2 YYEEEE. The chain's CDR3 is CASRPPVYEQYF. The CDR3 region has the DNA TGTGCCAGCAGACCACCGGTCTACGAGCAGTACTTC.

CDR3 nucleotides: TGTGCCAGTAGCACAGGGTTTGAGTATAGCAATCAGCCCCAGCATTTT. Protein: CASSTGFEYSNQPQHF. The chain couples TRBV19 to TRBJ1-5; a weak D match, TRBD1 (6 bases). The CDR3 is 16 amino acids. V lost 6 bases and J 0 bases, leaving 15 bases between the germline ends. Germline loops: CDR1 LNHDA, CDR2 SQIVND (reference sequence).

This chain uses TRBV5-1 with TRBJ1-5, with 10 bases matching TRBD1. The CDR3 has 14 amino acids. Germline V CDR1 and CDR2: SGHRS, YFSETQ. The J segment lost 5 bases and the V segment lost 10 bases, leaving 9 bases of the junction unmatched. The CDR3 reads CASRRQGADQPQHF. Written as DNA, the CDR3 is TGCGCCTCCCGCCGACAGGGGGCGGATCAGCCCCAGCATTTT.

The chain combines TRBV5-1 with TRBJ2-6, with a weak D call TRBD2 (5 bases). Per germline, CDR1 SGHRS and CDR2 YFSETQ. The CDR3 runs to 15 residues. V shed 1 base and J shed 0 bases, with 5 bases lying between them. Here the CDR3 reads CASSLTSSGANVLTF. DNA of the CDR3: TGCGCCAGCAGCTTGACTAGCTCTGGGGCCAACGTCCTGACTTTC.

The V call is TRBV19, the J call TRBJ1-5; D is unresolved. The V gene's germline CDR1 is LNHDA and CDR2 SQIVND (reference sequence). The CDR3 is 14 amino acids. The V end lost 6 bases, the J end lost 2 bases, and 11 bases lay between the germline ends. The CDR3 is CASSLQAGNQPQHF. CDR3 DNA: TGTGCCAGTAGCCTACAAGCGGGCAATCAGCCCCAGCATTTT.

The rearrangement joins TRBV29-1 to TRBJ1-5; 12 nucleotides agree with TRBD1. The germline V gene encodes CDR1 SQVTM and CDR2 ANQGSEA. V was clipped by 6 bases and J by 6 bases; unmatched bases: 9. The CDR3 sequence is 15 residues long. The CDR3 region is CSVTTGTGGTQPQHF. CDR3 DNA sequence: TGCAGCGTGACCACCGGGACAGGGGGCACTCAGCCCCAGCATTTT.

A few counts support this clone. V is TRBV5-6 and J is TRBJ1-2, with 10 bases lining up with TRBD1. Germline loops: CDR1 SGHDT, CDR2 YYEEEE. The CDR3 runs to 14 residues. Trimming removed 5 bases from V and 6 bases from J; junction bases left unmatched: 7. CDR3: CASSLDRGRDGYTF. The CDR3 region has the DNA TGTGCCAGCAGTCTGGACAGGGGGAGGGATGGCTACACCTTC.

The genes are TRBV2 and TRBJ1-2; TRBD1 agrees at 9 bases. This CDR3 has 15 residues. V lost 7 bases, J lost 4 bases, and 10 bases stayed unmatched. The germline gives CDR1 SNHLY, CDR2 FYNNEI. The CDR3 sequence is CASIRDREFVYGYTF. The DNA for the CDR3 is TGTGCCAGCATCCGGGACAGGGAGTTTGTCTATGGCTACACCTTC.

This clone was detected once. The chain recombines TRBV5-4 with TRBJ2-7; D may be TRBD1 (6 bases). The germline V gene encodes CDR1 SGHNT and CDR2 YYREEE (reference sequence). CDR3 length: 14 residues. V gave up 4 bases and J gave up 1 base, with 12 bases separating them. CDR3 loop: CASSRWDTSYEQYF. DNA for the CDR3: TGTGCCAGCAGCCGCTGGGACACTTCCTACGAGCAGTACTTC.

This chain connects TRBV4-3 to TRBJ2-5, with a tentative D call TRBD2 (5 bases). The tail of the sequence fits TRBJ2-7 better, so the J call may be wrong. Germline V lookup: CDR1 LGHNA, CDR2 YSLEER. This CDR3 is 16 amino acids long. The CDR3, as DNA: TGCGCCAGCAGCCAAGATCCCATTAGCGCTACCTACGAGCAGTACTTC. Translated: CASSQDPISATYEQYF.